This T cell receptor (beta chain) emerged from a study of blood T cell repertoires in COVID-19. The CDR3 runs 16 residues. Trimming took off 7 bases at V and 7 bases at J, with 20 bases between the two ends. In germline, CDR1 is MRHNA, CDR2 SNTAGT. TCRdb keeps only in-frame clones here, not all; method: immunoSEQ multiplex PCR. The sample records about 210,000 clones, approximately 82% being singletons. The V gene is TRBV6-4, the J gene TRBJ1-6, with a possible D match to TRBD1 (5 bases). Sequencing used peripheral blood. The receptor was isolated from a man over 45 with active or convalescent COVID-19. In DNA, the CDR3 is TGTGCCAGCACCGGAGGGATGGGGCAGCCCAATTCACCCCTCCACTTT. As protein: CASTGGMGQPNSPLHF.